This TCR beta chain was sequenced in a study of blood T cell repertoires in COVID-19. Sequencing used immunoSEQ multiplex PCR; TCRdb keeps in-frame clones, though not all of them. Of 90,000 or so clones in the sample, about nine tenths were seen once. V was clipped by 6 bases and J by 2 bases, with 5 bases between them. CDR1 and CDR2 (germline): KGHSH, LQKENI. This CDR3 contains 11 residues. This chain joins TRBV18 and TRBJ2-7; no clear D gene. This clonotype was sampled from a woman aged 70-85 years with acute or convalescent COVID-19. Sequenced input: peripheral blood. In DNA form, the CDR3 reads TGTGCCAGCTCGTTCACCTACGAGCAGTACTTC. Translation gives CASSFTYEQYF.